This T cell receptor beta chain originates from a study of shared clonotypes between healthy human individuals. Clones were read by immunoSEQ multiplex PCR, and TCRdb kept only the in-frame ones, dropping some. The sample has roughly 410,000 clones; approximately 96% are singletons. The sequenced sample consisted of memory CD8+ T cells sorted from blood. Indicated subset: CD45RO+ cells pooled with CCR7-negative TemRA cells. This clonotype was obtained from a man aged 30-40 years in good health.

The CDR3 DNA reads as TGCAGCGTTCAGTGGACAGGCGAAACCCAGTACTTC. Protein sequence: CSVQWTGETQYF. The J gene is TRBJ2-5, the V gene TRBV29-1, with 7 positions matching TRBD1. This CDR3 is built from 12 residues. Germline CDR1 SQVTM, CDR2 ANQGSEA. Germline trimming cut 5 bases from V and 8 bases from J; bases unmatched to any gene: 8.